This T cell receptor beta chain emerged from a study of blood T cell repertoires in COVID-19. Background on the study: Acute and convalescent COVID-19 specimens originated in the United States, Italy and Spain. The cDNA or gDNA used as material had been derived from T cells, B-cell-depleted T cells, or PBMCs.

This clone showed up just once. In the original workflow: Counts of nucleated cells, estimated from reference gene primer amplification, were obtained. TCRdb's copy holds only in-frame clones and misses some; the assay was immunoSEQ multiplex PCR. V, J and clone size were drawn from that table, and D and trimming were deduced from the DNA. The sample lists 29,000 or so clones, 80% occurring once. Trimming took 8 bases from V and 8 from J; bases not matched to a gene: 14. Germline lookup yields CDR1 SGHRS and CDR2 YFSETQ. The CDR3 totals 15 residues. The chain joins TRBV5-1 to TRBJ2-1; TRBD2 matches at 9 bases. Sequencing was performed on peripheral blood. The sequence came from a woman in her 70s with acute or convalescent COVID-19. In DNA form, the CDR3 reads TGCGCCAGTAATAGCGGGCTAGCGGGGCTTGATGAGCAGTTCTTC. Protein product: CASNSGLAGLDEQFF.